This is a list of T cell receptor beta chains from one sample in a study of cytomegalovirus exposure and HLA in healthy donors. TCRdb's table, derived via immunoSEQ multiplex PCR, lists solely in-frame clones and lacks some. Here the sample table reports 180,000 or so clones. The sequenced sample was PBMCs. The receptors were gathered from a woman aged 18-30 years in good health and CMV-seropositive. CDR3s include the opening cysteine and the closing phenylalanine or tryptophan. The D gene is left open where the match is weak.

j_call v_call d_call cdr3_nt cdr3_aa
TRBJ2-1 TRBV15 NA TGTGCCACCAGCGGGGCGGGACCCTCCGATGAGCAGTTCTTC CATSGAGPSDEQFF
TRBJ1-6 TRBV4-3 TRBD1 TGCGCCAGCAGCCAAGAACAGGGGATATATAATTCACCCCTCCACTTT CASSQEQGIYNSPLHF
TRBJ2-1 TRBV14 NA TGTGCCAGCAGCCAAGCCGAGGAGCAGGGGTGGACCTACAATGAGCAGTTCTTC CASSQAEEQGWTYNEQFF
TRBJ2-1 TRBV10-1 NA TGCGCCAGCAGTGATACTGGGGCTAGTCCAAATGAGCAGTTCTTC CASSDTGASPNEQFF
TRBJ2-7 TRBV18 TRBD2 TGTGCCAGCTCACTGTCGGGGACTAGCGGAGAGCAGTACTTC CASSLSGTSGEQYF
TRBJ2-2 TRBV2 TRBD2 TGTGCCAGCAGTGACGAGCGGGGGGGGGTGGAGCTGTTTTTT CASSDERGGVELFF
TRBJ2-1 TRBV7-6 TRBD1 TGTGCCAGCAGCTTACCAGGGGGTAATGAGCAGTTCTTC CASSLPGGNEQFF
TRBJ2-5 TRBV7-2 NA TGTGCCAGCAGCTTAGTCAGGGAAGAGACCCAGTACTTC CASSLVREETQYF
TRBJ1-4 TRBV6-5 TRBD1 TGTGCCAGCAGCCGCGGGGACAGGGTAGGAGAAAAACTGTTTTTT CASSRGDRVGEKLFF
TRBJ2-7 TRBV7-9 TRBD1 TGTGCCAGCAGCTTACGGGGACAGGGTTTAATCGAGCAGTACTTC CASSLRGQGLIEQYF
TRBJ2-3 TRBV12-5 TRBD2 TGTGCTAGTGGTTTTCCAGGACTAGCGGGAGGGCCAGATACGCAGTATTTT CASGFPGLAGGPDTQYF
TRBJ2-7 TRBV5-1 NA TGCGCCAGCCGACTGATAAACTCCTACGAGCAGTACTTC CASRLINSYEQYF
TRBJ2-7 TRBV7-6 NA TGTGCCAGCAGCGCCCAATACAGTGCCACCTACGAGCAGTACTTC CASSAQYSATYEQYF
TRBJ1-1 TRBV11-2 TRBD1 TGTGCCAGCAGCCCGGACAGGCTTGAAGCTTTCTTT CASSPDRLEAFF
TRBJ2-7 TRBV7-9 TRBD2 TGTGCCAGCAGCGATCCAGGACTAGCGGGAGGGCCCTACGAGCAGTACTTC CASSDPGLAGGPYEQYF
TRBJ1-5 TRBV5-1 TRBD1 TGCGCCAGCAGCGGGACAGGGGGCGATCAGCCCCAGCATTTT CASSGTGGDQPQHF
TRBJ1-5 TRBV27 TRBD1 TGTGCCAGCAGTACAGGGGGAAGCAATCAGCCCCAGCATTTT CASSTGGSNQPQHF
TRBJ2-3 TRBV5-1 TRBD2 TGCGCCAGCAGCCCCACTAGCGGGAGGACCACAGATACGCAGTATTTT CASSPTSGRTTDTQYF
TRBJ2-7 TRBV10-3 TRBD2 TGTGCCATCAGTGATGGGACTAGCGGGAGGAATAACGAGCAGTACTTC CAISDGTSGRNNEQYF
TRBJ1-1 TRBV19 NA TGTGCCAGTAGTCTGGTGGGCGACATGAACACTGAAGCTTTCTTT CASSLVGDMNTEAFF
TRBJ1-1 TRBV5-4 NA TGTGCCAGCAGCTTGGTGGGGGGGGACACTGAAGCTTTCTTT CASSLVGGDTEAFF
TRBJ1-2 TRBV13 NA TGTGCCAGCAGCTTATCCCCAGGATACAACTATGGCTACACCTTC CASSLSPGYNYGYTF
TRBJ1-5 TRBV19 NA TGTGCCAGTACCGCAATGCGGGATCAGCCCCAGCATTTT CASTAMRDQPQHF
TRBJ1-4 TRBV7-9 TRBD1 TGTGCCAGCAGCTTATCCGGGACAGGGGGAGAAAAACTGTTTTTT CASSLSGTGGEKLFF
TRBJ2-6 TRBV28 NA TGTGCCAGCAGTCCCCGGGGGGCGGGTACCTCTGGGGCCAACGTCCTGACTTTC CASSPRGAGTSGANVLTF
TRBJ2-1 TRBV29-1 NA TGCAGCGTTGCGTACTACAATGAGCAGTTCTTC CSVAYYNEQFF
TRBJ2-3 TRBV7-3 NA TGTGCCAGCAGCTTATATCAGAGCACAGATACGCAGTATTTT CASSLYQSTDTQYF
TRBJ1-3 TRBV10-3 TRBD1 TGTGCCATCGGGACGACAGGGGTGGGTTTAGACACCATATATTTT CAIGTTGVGLDTIYF
TRBJ1-1 TRBV19 NA TGTGCCAGTAGTATTAGTCCAGGAATGGGCACTGAAGCTTTCTTT CASSISPGMGTEAFF
TRBJ1-5 TRBV9 TRBD1 TGTGCCAGCAGCGTAGGGGACAGGGCTCAGCCCCAGCATTTT CASSVGDRAQPQHF
TRBJ1-1 TRBV19 NA TGTGCCAGTAGTATAGGACAGGCAGGGACTGAAGCTTTCTTT CASSIGQAGTEAFF
TRBJ2-5 TRBV5-6 NA TGTGCCAGCAGCTTGGACCAACGGGAGACCCAGTACTTC CASSLDQRETQYF
TRBJ2-2 TRBV11-3 NA TGTGCCAGCACCTGGGGCAGGGTGGCCACCGGGGAGCTGTTTTTT CASTWGRVATGELFF
TRBJ1-1 TRBV5-5 NA TGTGCCAGCAGGGATGGGCGACAGGCCACTGAAGCTTTCTTT CASRDGRQATEAFF
TRBJ2-1 TRBV7-6 TRBD2 TGTGCCAGCAGCTTTCGCGGGAGCTCCTACAATGAGCAGTTCTTC CASSFRGSSYNEQFF
TRBJ2-1 TRBV27 TRBD2 TGTGCCAGCAGAGGACTAGCGGGAGAAGGCAATGAGCAGTTCTTC CASRGLAGEGNEQFF
TRBJ2-7 TRBV5-1 TRBD2 TGCGCCAGCAGCCTCGGACTAGCGGGGCCCGGTAGCTACGAGCAGTACTTC CASSLGLAGPGSYEQYF
TRBJ2-1 TRBV2 TRBD2 TGTGCCAGCAGCCAAGCGGGGGCCCCCTACAATGAGCAGTTCTTC CASSQAGAPYNEQFF
TRBJ1-5 TRBV2 TRBD1 TGTGCCAGCAGCGAGCCTGGGACAGGGCTTATTCAGCCCCAGCATTTT CASSEPGTGLIQPQHF
TRBJ2-2 TRBV10-3 TRBD1 TGTGCCATCAGTGAGTCGGACAGGGATAACGGGGAGCTGTTTTTT CAISESDRDNGELFF